This entry lists 15 T cell receptor beta chains sequenced from one sample in a study of blood T cell repertoires in COVID-19. Only in-frame clones appear in the TCRdb table, and some are missing; sequencing was by immunoSEQ multiplex PCR. The sample holds 120,000 or so clones, more than 70% seen once. Sequenced: peripheral blood. The receptors derive from a woman aged 25 to 45 who had recovered from COVID-19.

This chain joins TRBV30 and TRBJ1-2; D is unclear. Germline assignment: CDR1 GTSNPN and CDR2 SVGIG (reference sequence). Trimming pared 5 bases from V and 8 bases from J, leaving 21 bases between. This CDR3 comprises 14 residues. The CDR3 sequence: CAWVMRAQAGGYTF. The CDR3 DNA reads as TGTGCCTGGGTCATGAGGGCTCAGGCGGGGGGCTACACCTTC.

V gene TRBV18 combines with J gene TRBJ2-3; D ambiguous. Looked up from germline, CDR1 is KGHSH and CDR2 is LQKENI. The CDR3 totals 12 residues. Deletions cut 4 bases from V and 6 bases from J, with 8 bases between. CDR3 in DNA: TGTGCCAGCTCACTTCGTCTTGATACGCAGTATTTT. Translated: CASSLRLDTQYF.

This sequence joins TRBV11-3 and TRBJ2-1, with D hard to call. V was clipped by 5 bases and J by 4 bases, with 6 bases between them. The CDR3 is made up of 12 amino acids. CDR1 and CDR2 (germline): SGHNT, YENEEA. The CDR3 nucleotides read TGTGCCAGCAGCCAGCGTTACAATGAGCAGTTCTTC. This codes for CASSQRYNEQFF. Filled out from reference TRBV11-3 and TRBJ2-1, the complete variable domain reads EAGVVQSPRYKIIEKKQPVAFWCNPISGHNTLYWYLQNLGQGPELLIRYENEEAVDDSQLPKDRFSAERLKGVDSTLKIQPAELGDSAVYLCASSQRYNEQFFGPGTRLTVL.

The chain combines TRBV20-1 with TRBJ2-3; 10 bases match TRBD2. In germline, CDR1 is DFQATT, CDR2 SNEGSKA (reference sequence). Trimming removed 3 bases from V and 2 bases from J; junction bases left unmatched: 2. The CDR3 is 14 residues long. The CDR3 DNA sequence: TGCAGTGCTAGTGGGACTAGCGTCACAGATACGCAGTATTTT. It encodes CSASGTSVTDTQYF.

This chain uses TRBV5-1 with TRBJ1-5; D uncertain. CDR3 size: 15 residues. CDR1 is SGHRS and CDR2 is YFSETQ in the germline V gene. V lost 0 bases and J 2 bases, leaving 9 bases between the germline ends. CDR3 sequence: CASSLAGSGNQPQHF. The CDR3 DNA reads TGCGCCAGCAGCTTGGCAGGTTCGGGCAATCAGCCCCAGCATTTT.

About this clone: A junction end diverges from the germline sequence, so it may reflect a read error. V usage is TRBV6-1 and J usage is TRBJ1-6; D may be TRBD1 (6 bases). Germline values: CDR1 MNHNS, CDR2 SASEGT. The CDR3 consists of 15 residues. The CDR3 bases are TGTGCCAGCAGCGAAGCCGGGACAAGGGATTCACCCCTCCACTTT. It codes for CASSEAGTRDSPLHF.

This chain connects TRBV7-6 to TRBJ2-2; TRBD1 aligns across 12 bases. With V trimmed by 2 bases and J by 4 bases, 11 bases remained unmatched. This CDR3 region has 19 residues. The V gene's germline CDR1 is SGHVS and CDR2 FNYEAQ. The CDR3 sequence is CASSLFSGQGAGSTGELFF. CDR3 bases: TGTGCCAGCAGCTTATTTTCGGGACAGGGGGCAGGTAGCACCGGGGAGCTGTTTTTT.

The chain recombines TRBV9 with TRBJ1-5; D is perhaps TRBD1 (6 bases). This CDR3 is built from 15 residues. Germline lookup yields CDR1 SGDLS and CDR2 YYNGEE. V was pared by 4 bases and J by 7 bases, with 18 bases between. CDR3 residues: CASSLGGGREQPQHF. CDR3 bases: TGTGCCAGCAGCTTAGGAGGGGGGAGGGAACAGCCCCAGCATTTT.

CDR3 region: CASSRSGQIENYGYTF. The CDR3 DNA reads as TGTGCCAGCAGCCGTTCGGGACAAATAGAAAACTATGGCTACACCTTC. The chain couples TRBV3-1 (or the pseudogene TRBV3-2) to TRBJ1-2; D might be TRBD1 (6 bases). CDR3 size: 16 residues. CDR1 is LGHDT and CDR2 is YNNKEL in the germline V gene (reference sequence). Trimming removed 4 bases from V and 2 bases from J, with 17 bases in between.

This clone was counted a single time. The CDR3 loop is CASSQTGFGTGGTDTQYF. CDR3 bases: TGCGCCAGCAGCCAGACAGGGTTTGGGACAGGGGGAACAGATACGCAGTATTTT. The chain has TRBV4-1 and TRBJ2-3; 11 nucleotides align to TRBD1. Trimming cost V 3 bases and J 3 bases; bases outside gene matches: 11. This CDR3 comprises 18 residues. Germline V lookup: CDR1 MGHRA, CDR2 YSYEKL.

The V and J genes are TRBV7-8 and TRBJ2-3, with 7 positions matching TRBD1. CDR3 length: 15 residues. The germline V gene encodes CDR1 SGHVS and CDR2 FQNEAQ. The J segment lost 4 bases and the V segment lost 0 bases, leaving 4 bases of the junction unmatched. The CDR3 bases are TGTGCCAGCAGCTTAGCGGAGACAGGGCCAGATACGCAGTATTTT. It specifies CASSLAETGPDTQYF.

The chain employs TRBV13 and TRBJ1-2; D perhaps matches TRBD1 (6 bases). V dropped 5 bases and J dropped 4 bases, with 17 bases sitting between them. The CDR3 is 15 amino acids. From germline, CDR1 is PRHDT and CDR2 FYEKMQ (reference sequence). This CDR3 is CASSRRQAFSYGYTF. DNA for the CDR3: TGTGCCAGCAGCAGAAGACAGGCCTTCTCCTATGGCTACACCTTC.

This CDR3 is CAGTSGGYNEQFF. CDR3 DNA: TGTGCCGGGACTAGCGGGGGGTACAATGAGCAGTTCTTC. This sequence joins TRBV6-1 and TRBJ2-1, with 15 positions matching TRBD2. J gave up 4 bases and V 11 bases, and 0 bases lay outside the gene matches. Germline lookup yields CDR1 MNHNS and CDR2 SASEGT. This CDR3 has 13 residues.

This chain joins TRBV5-1 and TRBJ2-1, with TRBD2 as a possible D gene (5 bases). The V gene's germline CDR1 is SGHRS and CDR2 YFSETQ. The CDR3 runs 18 residues. With 0 bases removed from V and 0 bases from J, the gap between germline ends came to 16 bases. CDR3 nucleotides: TGCGCCAGCAGCTTGGCTTTTGGAGGCAGCCTCTCCTACAATGAGCAGTTCTTC. Translating gives CASSLAFGGSLSYNEQFF.

The count of this clone is one. The CDR3 region is CASRRSGTGSYNEQFF. The CDR3 nucleotides read TGTGCCAGCAGGCGATCAGGGACAGGGTCCTACAATGAGCAGTTCTTC. V is TRBV7-2 and J is TRBJ2-1, with 9 bases matching TRBD1. The CDR3 runs to 16 residues. Germline V gene lookup returns CDR1 SGHTA and CDR2 FQGNSA. V was pared by 6 bases and J by 1 base, with 7 bases of the junction left unmatched.